This TCR beta chain derives from a study of OX40 agonist ivuxolimab in advanced cancers. This CDR3 spans 12 amino acids. Germline CDR1 SGHAT, CDR2 FQNNGV. The V end was cut by 0 bases, the J end by 5 bases, with 4 bases between. Sequencing was performed with immunoSEQ multiplex PCR; in TCRdb, only in-frame clones are kept and a portion is missing. The table shows about 49,000 clones, with about 81% occurring only once. Findings and limits, study-wide: The work left the antigen specificity of expanded peripheral T cells undetermined.

For this clone: What it binds is unknown.

The source of this sequence is an adult with an advanced solid tumor such as melanoma, head and neck, liver or kidney cancer. This material consisted of CD4+ or CD8+ T cells sorted from blood, taken in a trial of the OX40 agonist ivuxolimab. The chain links TRBV11-2 to TRBJ1-2, with D unresolved. The CDR3 region is CASSLDFYGYTF. The CDR3 DNA reads TGTGCCAGCAGCTTAGACTTTTATGGCTACACCTTC.